This TCR beta chain comes out of a study of blood T cell repertoires in COVID-19 (dated by TCRdb to 2018 to 2021). About the investigation overall: Samples covering the acute and convalescent phases of COVID-19 were provided by collaborators in the United States, Italy and Spain. The material from the prospective study consisted of cDNA or gDNA derived from T cells, B-cell-depleted T cells, or PBMCs. Samples came from the ongoing ImmuneRACE study (first 160 participants) plus 1,254 subjects from 6 global collaborators. The sample metadata nearly always contained a de-identified subject ID, COVID-19 status, age in years and sex. Deeply sampled blood TCRbeta repertoires from subjects exposed to, actively infected with, or recovered from COVID-19 were included in the dataset. The repertoires were made available in a free public database intended to serve as a resource for research on the immune response to SARS-CoV-2. Where HLA class I and class II types were available, the types were taken from metadata supplied by the sample provider, not from assay-based typing.

On this clone: The specificity of this receptor is unknown. Base qualities are not at hand, and no much larger clone is one base apart.

The CDR3 spans 17 residues, from the cysteine through the phenylalanine. Only CDR3 DNA remains: 51 bases, in frame from the first base. Summary of the overall study and its limitations: The quantity of clinical and demographic metadata differed by source and by participant and was supplied without curation.

The immunoSEQ Assay, a bias-controlled multiplex PCR, was used to amplify TCRbeta CDR3 regions from genomic DNA. The authors processed their data as follows. Within the assay, amplification of reference gene primers was used to estimate how many nucleated cells each sample contained. Sequence reads were collapsed and filtered to measure the absolute abundance of every unique TCRbeta CDR3 rearrangement. For each sample, productive Simpson clonality was calculated as the square root of Simpson's diversity index over productive rearrangements. In TCRdb, the immuneACCESS table is reduced to in-frame sequences with V and J assigned. These tables do not hold every clone; where another copy was compared, an unresolved V gene accounts for under half, and the others remain unexplained. Clonal size and the V and J genes are those of that table, whereas D and trimming came from the DNA. This sample has about 92,000 clones in its table, and over 80% of those were observed once. About 1.7% of the sample belongs to the ten largest clones.

Collaborating institutions collected whole blood in K2EDTA tubes following their own protocols. Collaborator samples were shipped for TCRbeta analysis as frozen whole blood, isolated PBMCs, or DNA extracted from either sample type. Here the chain combines TRBV21-1 and TRBJ1-5; TRBD1 was called by the table and not checked on the DNA. TRBV21-1 is a pseudogene segment. The receptor was derived from a human donor with active COVID-19. The donor label of this sample is uncertain. Input material: peripheral blood. This receptor has the CDR3 CASSRLPRTGWAQPQHF. In nucleotide form, the sequence is TGTGCCAGCAGCAGACTCCCTAGGACAGGTTGGGCTCAGCCCCAGCATTTT.